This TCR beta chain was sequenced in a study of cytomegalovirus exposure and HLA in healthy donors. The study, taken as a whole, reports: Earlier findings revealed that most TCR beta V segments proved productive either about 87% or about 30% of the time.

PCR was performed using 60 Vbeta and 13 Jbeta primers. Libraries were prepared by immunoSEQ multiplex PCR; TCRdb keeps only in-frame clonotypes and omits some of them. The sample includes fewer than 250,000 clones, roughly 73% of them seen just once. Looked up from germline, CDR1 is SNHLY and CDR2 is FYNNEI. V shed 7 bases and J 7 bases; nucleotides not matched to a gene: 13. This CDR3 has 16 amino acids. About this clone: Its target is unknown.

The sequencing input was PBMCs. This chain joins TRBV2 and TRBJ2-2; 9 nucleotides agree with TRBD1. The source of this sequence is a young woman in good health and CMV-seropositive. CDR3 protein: CASTFQGTGNGGELFF. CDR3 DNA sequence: TGTGCCAGCACTTTCCAAGGGACAGGGAACGGCGGGGAGCTGTTTTTT.